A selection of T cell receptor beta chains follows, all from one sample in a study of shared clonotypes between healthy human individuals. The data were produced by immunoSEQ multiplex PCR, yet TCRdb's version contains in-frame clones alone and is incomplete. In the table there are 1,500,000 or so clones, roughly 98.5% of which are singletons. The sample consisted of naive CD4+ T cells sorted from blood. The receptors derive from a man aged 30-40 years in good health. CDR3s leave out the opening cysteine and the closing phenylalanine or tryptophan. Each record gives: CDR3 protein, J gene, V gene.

ASSGEMGQGAGRQY	TRBJ2-7	TRBV9
ASSLERSSYEQY	TRBJ2-7	TRBV5-4
ASSLDAGAEQY	TRBJ2-7	TRBV7-7
ASSVGTGRTDTQY	TRBJ2-3	TRBV27
ASKNPTTEQY	TRBJ2-7	TRBV19
ASSSPGGFGTQY	TRBJ2-5	TRBV5-1
ASSATTGTGIL	TRBJ2-1	TRBV7-9
ASSSQEREGWETQY	TRBJ2-5	TRBV7-2
ASSPPGGPPSPEQY	TRBJ2-7	TRBV18
ASSLGTNQNQETQY	TRBJ2-5	TRBV5-1
ASSYTGGGYGYT	TRBJ1-2	TRBV6-5
ATNLGTGQEQF	TRBJ2-1	TRBV2
ASSFEPGRTNEKLF	TRBJ1-4	TRBV5-4
SVGPGTGANVLT	TRBJ2-6	TRBV29-1
ASSDSRPQRCYEQY	TRBJ2-7	TRBV6-4
ASSLRSGYNEQF	TRBJ2-1	TRBV5-8
ASSWGNTEAF	TRBJ1-1	TRBV28
ASSGGTDTQY	TRBJ2-3	TRBV18
ASSLVRGQDQPQH	TRBJ1-5	TRBV5-6
AIMLAGNTEAF	TRBJ1-1	TRBV10-3
ASRPSGRGYNEQF	TRBJ2-1	TRBV28
ASSDLAGDTEAF	TRBJ1-1	TRBV2
ASKIYRDSSYEQY	TRBJ2-7	TRBV2
ASSSVPTGVSYEQY	TRBJ2-7	TRBV28
ASTERGRSYEQY	TRBJ2-7	TRBV2
ASSLAGMTYEQY	TRBJ2-7	TRBV7-9
ASSDRQGGRTNEKLF	TRBJ1-4	TRBV2
ASSTFGQMNQPQH	TRBJ1-5	TRBV19
ASSLTAPDFTDTQY	TRBJ2-3	TRBV7-2
ASSLGGLAGPPGTGELF	TRBJ2-2	TRBV7-9
SVEGRLVRETQY	TRBJ2-5	TRBV29-1
ASSASGTRINQPQH	TRBJ1-5	TRBV19
ASSNYGYT	TRBJ1-2	TRBV21-1
ASSGDIPNEQF	TRBJ2-1	TRBV2
ASSQVNTEAF	TRBJ1-1	TRBV4-1
ASSFGVSYNEQF	TRBJ2-1	TRBV5-1
ASSPLERVGTRGYT	TRBJ1-2	TRBV5-1
ASSLGTGVNEKLF	TRBJ1-4	TRBV7-9
ASSPRSSSQTQY	TRBJ2-5	TRBV5-4
ASSPPPRPGGAPYEQY	TRBJ2-7	TRBV18
ASSRDLRGSGELF	TRBJ2-2	TRBV11-2
ASSFFAGTSGTREQF	TRBJ2-1	TRBV28
ASSPPSGSDTQY	TRBJ2-3	TRBV18
ASRTGTGGLETQY	TRBJ2-5	TRBV28
ASSPRSGGAGGSNVLT	TRBJ2-6	TRBV18
ASSYRDNEQF	TRBJ2-1	TRBV5-8
ASSQSREEHNQPQH	TRBJ1-5	TRBV16
ATSAGPPPDTQY	TRBJ2-3	TRBV15
ASSLRQGANTEAF	TRBJ1-1	TRBV5-6
ASSENRGDTEAF	TRBJ1-1	TRBV6-4
ASSLGVTSF	TRBJ1-1	TRBV11-2
ASSELMHSNQPQH	TRBJ1-5	TRBV6-1